Shown below are 5 T cell receptor beta chains from a single sample sequenced in a study of regulatory T cells in long-lasting Graves disease. The authors built TCR beta libraries using iRepertoire HTBI primers and Arm-PCR of CDR3 regions. TCRdb redid the calling of the multiplex PCR reads with MiXCR, one entry per CDR3 protein. Of hundreds of thousands of distinct CDR3 sequences detected, around 21% appear once; the ten largest clones hold approximately 7.8%. Stated time point: persistent/refractory GD, antithyroid drugs over 5 years with positive TRAb. With RNA extracted from PBMCs as input, the TCR library was made. This sample comprised peripheral blood mononuclear cells (PBMCs), obtained when the disease was refractory, from a patient treated with antithyroid drugs. The receptors come from a female donor with Graves disease.

This clonotype was recorded at least ten times. The V call is TRBV11-2, the J call TRBJ2-7, with D perhaps TRBD1 (6 bases). The CDR3 sequence is 14 residues long. Trimming pared 4 bases from V and 2 bases from J, leaving 12 bases between. Germline assignment: CDR1 SGHAT and CDR2 FQNNGV. The CDR3 reads CASSSDRNTYEQYF. The CDR3 coding sequence is TGTGCCAGCAGCTCAGACAGGAATACCTACGAGCAGTACTTC.

This clonotype occurred many times. The J gene is TRBJ2-7, the V gene TRBV6-5; 9 bases are a match to TRBD2. The CDR3 covers 17 residues. Germline V lookup: CDR1 MNHEY, CDR2 SVGAGI. Trimming at V came to 2 bases and at J to 0 bases, leaving 8 bases not matched to a gene. The CDR3 reads CASSYSVASGVSYEQYF. In DNA form, the CDR3 reads TGTGCCAGCAGTTACAGTGTTGCTAGCGGGGTCTCCTACGAGCAGTACTTC.

The chain has TRBV18 and TRBJ1-2; possible D gene TRBD1, 5 bases. Germline values: CDR1 KGHSH, CDR2 LQKENI. V lost 5 bases and J 4 bases, leaving 11 bases between the germline ends. The CDR3 consists of 13 residues. The CDR3 nucleotides are TGTGCCAGCTCATCCGACAGAGCCTATGGCTACACCTTC. This sequence encodes CASSSDRAYGYTF.

Only one count was recorded for this clonotype. This likely stems from a read error, as it lies one base from a far larger clone. The chain couples TRBV7-9 to TRBJ2-5; TRBD2 matches at 9 bases. Germline V gene data show CDR1 as SEHNR and CDR2 as FQNEAQ (reference sequence). The V and J ends lost 5 bases and 4 bases, in that order; junction bases with no gene match: 5. The CDR3 runs to 14 residues. The CDR3 sequence: CASSPIAGAETQYF. The CDR3 DNA reads TGTGCCAGCAGCCCCATAGCGGGAGCAGAGACCCAGTACTTC.

This clonotype has ten or more counts. The chain carries TRBV27 and TRBJ1-2; D remains ambiguous. Trimming stripped 3 bases from V and 4 bases from J, with 9 bases between. The CDR3 is 13 amino acids. The germline CDR1 and CDR2 sequences are MNHEY and SMNVEV (reference sequence). The DNA for the CDR3 is TGTGCCAGCAGTTTTGGGAATGCCTATGGCTACACCTTC. Protein sequence: CASSFGNAYGYTF.